The TCR beta chain under discussion was sequenced for a study of cytomegalovirus exposure and HLA in healthy donors. Findings and limits, study-wide: Altogether, 160 or so TCR beta chains were recorded as cytomegalovirus-associated. Being productive about 90% or about 30% of the time was typical of most TCR beta V segments in an earlier analysis.

The donors, nominally healthy at sampling, likely had unrecorded immune exposures. It was with 60 Vbeta and 13 Jbeta primers that the PCR ran. Repertoires were generated with immunoSEQ multiplex PCR, while TCRdb's copy carries only in-frame clones and drops some. Of around 150,000 clones in the sample, around 79% were seen once. Regarding this clone: Antigen unknown. A junction boundary mismatches the germline segment, possibly from a read error.

The CDR3 has 14 residues. CDR1 is SQVTM, CDR2 ANQGSEA, per germline. This clonotype was sampled from a middle-aged man in good health and CMV-seropositive. J is TRBJ2-7 and V is TRBV29-1; 14 nucleotides match TRBD2. The sequencing input was PBMCs. CDR3 nucleotides: TGCAGCGTCGGGGGACTAGCGGGAGTCTACAAGCAGTACTTC. Its translation is CSVGGLAGVYKQYF.